Presented here are 16 T cell receptor beta chains from one specimen sequenced in a study of Graves' ophthalmopathy and Graves' hyperthyroidism. Amplification from RNA transcripts yielded the TCR beta CDR3 regions. Investigators did first-round RT-PCR with HTBI primers, then second-round multiplex PCR. Each CDR3 protein gets one entry after TCRdb re-called the multiplex PCR reads with MiXCR. This table holds approximately 640,000 distinct CDR3 sequences, 35% to 45% found once. The source material was peripheral blood. These receptors were collected from an adult man with Graves' ophthalmopathy.

This chain connects TRBV29-1 to TRBJ2-7; 9 nucleotides line up with TRBD2. This CDR3 is 13 amino acids long. The V gene's germline CDR1 is SQVTM and CDR2 ANQGSEA. With V trimmed by 4 bases and J by 3 bases, 4 bases remained unmatched. CDR3 sequence reads: CSVGLAVVYEQYF. CDR3 nucleotides: TGCAGCGTTGGACTAGCGGTGGTCTACGAGCAGTACTTC.

V and J are TRBV29-1 and TRBJ2-5, with TRBD1 as a possible D gene (6 bases). In germline, CDR1 is SQVTM, CDR2 ANQGSEA. This CDR3 has 13 residues. Trimming shortened V by 8 bases and J by 2 bases, and 15 bases separated the two germline ends. The CDR3 DNA reads as TGCAGCCCCGGGACACCCACTCAAGAGACCCAGTACTTC. Encoded protein: CSPGTPTQETQYF. The complete variable domain, with remaining parts taken from reference TRBV29-1 and TRBJ2-5, reads SAVISQKPSRDICQRGTSLTIQCQVDSQVTMMFWYRQQPGQSLTLIATANQGSEATYESGFVIDKFPISRPNLTFSTLTVSNMSPEDSSIYLCSPGTPTQETQYFGPGTRLLVL.

The V and J genes are TRBV19 and TRBJ2-1; the D gene is possibly TRBD2 (5 bases). Germline values: CDR1 LNHDA, CDR2 SQIVND (reference sequence). Trimming left V 2 bases short and J 5 bases short, with 7 bases between. This CDR3 is 13 amino acids long. The CDR3 spells CASSIPGNNEQFF. The DNA of the CDR3 is TGTGCCAGTAGTATACCGGGGAACAATGAGCAGTTCTTC. The variable domain in full, with the rest retrieved from reference TRBV19 and TRBJ2-1, is DGGITQSPKYLFRKEGQNVTLSCEQNLNHDAMYWYRQDPGQGLRLIYYSQIVNDFQKGDIAEGYSVSREKKESFPLTVTSAQKNPTAFYLCASSIPGNNEQFFGPGTRLTVL.

This clonotype was observed once. This rearrangement joins TRBV5-1 to TRBJ2-6, with D perhaps matching TRBD2 (6 bases). V lost 3 bases and J 7 bases, leaving 20 bases between the germline ends. Germline CDR1 reads SGHRS; CDR2 reads YFSETQ. This CDR3 has 17 amino acids. CDR3 coding DNA: TGCGCCAGCAGCTCACTAAAGGGACGGGGGTCCGCCAACGTCCTGACTTTC. Its protein product is CASSSLKGRGSANVLTF.

This clonotype was counted ten times or more. The V gene is TRBV4-2, the J gene TRBJ2-5; D gene unclear. Germline CDR1 LGHNA, CDR2 YNFKEQ. Deletions cut 5 bases from V and 2 bases from J, with 9 bases between. This CDR3 is built from 13 residues. CDR3 region: CASSITEQETQYF. CDR3 sequence (DNA): TGTGCCAGCAGCATCACAGAACAAGAGACCCAGTACTTC.

Remarks on this clonotype: Germline and junction disagree at one end, which may indicate a read error. Written as DNA, the CDR3 is TGCGCCAGCAGCCCAAGAGGGACAGGGGGATTCGAGCAGTACTTC. This sequence encodes CASSPRGTGGFEQYF. The rearrangement joins TRBV7-9 to TRBJ2-7, with TRBD1 identical over 11 bases. CDR1 is SEHNR, CDR2 FQNEAQ, per germline (reference sequence). The CDR3 covers 15 residues.

This sequence joins TRBV7-9 and TRBJ2-6; 12 positions match TRBD2. Per germline, CDR1 SEHNR and CDR2 FQNEAQ (reference sequence). This CDR3 spans 14 amino acids. V lost 6 bases to trimming and J lost 11 bases; unmatched junction nucleotides: 5. CDR3: CASRPTSGGHVLTF. CDR3 DNA sequence: TGTGCCAGCAGGCCAACTAGCGGGGGGCACGTCCTGACTTTC.

This clonotype was counted ten times or more. The rearrangement links TRBV2 to TRBJ1-1, with 10 bases lining up with TRBD1. CDR3 length equals 14 residues. Germline loops: CDR1 SNHLY, CDR2 FYNNEI. V lost 6 bases, J lost 4 bases, and 5 bases stayed unmatched. The CDR3 nucleotides are TGTGCCAGCAGGGGGGGACAGGGGTTCACTGAAGCTTTCTTT. This sequence encodes CASRGGQGFTEAFF.

This chain uses TRBV30 with TRBJ2-7, with D tentatively TRBD1 (5 bases). The germline V gene encodes CDR1 GTSNPN and CDR2 SVGIG (reference sequence). The V and J ends lost 0 bases and 3 bases respectively, with 9 bases between them. The CDR3 covers 13 residues. The DNA of the CDR3 is TGTGCCTGGAGTGTATCGACAGACTACGAGCAGTACTTC. Its protein product is CAWSVSTDYEQYF.

As to this clonotype: One end of the junction varies from germline; a read error may be responsible. V usage is TRBV7-9 and J usage is TRBJ2-2; no firm D call. CDR1 SEHNR and CDR2 FQNEAQ come from the germline V gene (reference sequence). The CDR3 is 12 residues long. The CDR3 sequence: CTSSLKGSELFF. The CDR3 DNA sequence: TGTACCAGCAGCTTGAAAGGGTCGGAGCTGTTTTTT.

The chain links TRBV24-1 to TRBJ2-5; D may be TRBD1 (6 bases). Germline CDR1 and CDR2: KGHDR and SFDVKD. CDR3 size: 14 residues. Trimming took 4 bases from V and 4 from J, leaving 12 bases between them. CDR3 protein: CATSDTQGRETQYF. The CDR3 DNA is TGTGCCACCAGTGACACACAGGGTCGAGAGACCCAGTACTTC.

The chain employs TRBV29-1 and TRBJ2-5; D uncertain. Germline CDR1 reads SQVTM; CDR2 reads ANQGSEA. V was shortened by 8 bases and J by 8 bases, with 18 bases between the two germline ends. The CDR3 contains 12 residues. The CDR3 bases are TGCAGCTTAGGCGGCCGCGAGAGAACCCAGTACTTC. Protein: CSLGGRERTQYF. The full variable domain, with the rest looked up from reference TRBV29-1 and TRBJ2-5, is SAVISQKPSRDICQRGTSLTIQCQVDSQVTMMFWYRQQPGQSLTLIATANQGSEATYESGFVIDKFPISRPNLTFSTLTVSNMSPEDSSIYLCSLGGRERTQYFGPGTRLLVL.

This clonotype has a count of ten or more. The V call is TRBV7-3, the J call TRBJ2-2, with D uncertain. V dropped 5 bases and J dropped 5 bases, with 9 bases sitting between them. Looked up from germline, CDR1 is SGHTA and CDR2 is FQGTGA. There are 13 residues in the CDR3. The CDR3 nucleotides read TGTGCCAGCAGCCCCGGGCGGACCGGGGAGCTGTTTTTT. This sequence encodes CASSPGRTGELFF.

This clonotype came up a few times. V and J are TRBV7-9 and TRBJ2-7; TRBD1 matches 7 bases. This CDR3 comprises 13 residues. V was pared by 5 bases and J by 6 bases, with 7 bases of the junction left unmatched. Per germline, CDR1 SEHNR and CDR2 FQNEAQ (reference sequence). CDR3 residues: CASSRTGAPEQYF. The CDR3 DNA sequence: TGTGCCAGCAGCCGAACAGGGGCCCCCGAGCAGTACTTC.

This clonotype was seen at least ten times. V and J are TRBV15 and TRBJ2-5, with D unclear. Per germline, CDR1 LNHNV and CDR2 YYDKDF (reference sequence). Trimming cost V 0 bases and J 2 bases, with 13 bases left between them. The CDR3 spans 16 residues. The CDR3 DNA reads as TGTGCCACCAGCAGAGATCGTTGGTCCATTCAAGAGACCCAGTACTTC. Translation gives CATSRDRWSIQETQYF.

The chain employs TRBV7-8 and TRBJ1-2; D is unclear. The CDR3 runs 13 residues. The germline CDR1 and CDR2 sequences are SGHVS and FQNEAQ. Trimming took off 6 bases at V and 7 bases at J, with 15 bases between the two ends. The CDR3 region has the DNA TGTGCCAGCAGGGAGGGTAACACCGGTGGCTACACCTTC. This sequence encodes CASREGNTGGYTF.